Given below is one T cell receptor (beta chain) in context. The target antigen is unknown. The data originate from a study of high-grade serous ovarian cancer treatment subgroups. Findings and caveats of the study: Without spatial data, bulk sequencing limits insight into HGSC tumor diversity.

Libraries were prepared by immunoSEQ multiplex PCR; TCRdb keeps only in-frame clonotypes and omits some of them. The table has a few thousand clones, about 76% seen once. Per germline, CDR1 MNHEY and CDR2 SVGAGI. CDR3 size: 13 residues. J gave up 7 bases and V 4 bases, and 5 bases lay outside the gene matches. The tumor samples were collected prior to definitive surgery or chemotherapy. This receptor was taken from a human donor with high-grade serous ovarian cancer. Sequencing used tumor tissue. This chain connects TRBV6-5 to TRBJ1-2; the match to TRBD1 covers 8 bases. CDR3 sequence reads: CASSWTGSLGYTF. CDR3 bases: TGTGCCAGCAGTTGGACAGGGAGTCTTGGCTACACCTTC.